This T cell receptor (beta chain) was retrieved from a study of cytomegalovirus exposure and HLA in healthy donors (dated by TCRdb to the late 2010s). For context, the study as a whole: An earlier analysis of some 620 of the donors reported over 250 Gb of sequence data and 100 million to 120 million unique TCR beta sequences obtained from about 179 million T cells. About 300 gigabases of sequencing data and around 80 million unique TCR sequences made up an early release that covered 500 to 650 HLA-typed donors. Among the roughly 390 genotyped donors, around 79% belonged to the genetic ancestry cluster associated with self-reported Caucasian donors. The study aimed to test whether cataloging public T cell receptors could reveal signatures of past pathogen exposure. Using immunosequencing, the study profiled T cell repertoires from about 610 subjects and related those repertoires to cytomegalovirus serostatus. Besides the first cohort of 500 to 700 subjects, a separate validation cohort made up of around 120 different subjects was used. To predict cytomegalovirus infection status, the study brought together high-throughput TCR immunosequencing, statistical association of individual TCRs with disease status, and machine learning. A later analysis re-examined previously published TCR beta repertoires from just over 650 donors and added high-resolution HLA genotyping to investigate patterns of TCR occurrence. In the later analysis, no new phenotypic data were used to find candidate immune exposures; instead, reliance was placed on TCR beta sequences and their occurrence across donors. In an earlier analysis of roughly 580 of the donors, high-throughput TCR beta sequencing was used to judge whether each TCR beta V gene segment behaved as functional or pseudogenic. Donor age, sex, ethnicity and CMV serostatus were compiled together with the repertoire data. Genome-wide SNP genotypes for about 60% of the 666 donors were used in a later genetic analysis, which treated that subset as a discovery cohort. All discovery cohort repertoires had been generated on a single sequencing platform. HLA typing covered class I and class II loci at four-digit resolution. Typing coverage differed by locus: A, B, C, DRB1 and DQB1 were typed in roughly 620-630 donors, DQA1 in approximately 520, DPA1 in 600 to 610, and DPB1 in around 440. A few DR-DQ haplotypes were treated as single units for association and clustering because of strong linkage in the cohort. On average, around 200,000 unique TCR beta nucleotide sequences were sequenced per donor among a few hundred genotyped donors of the cohort, with 15% to 20% of those sequences being non-productive. Findings and caveats that apply to the study as a whole: The presence/absence analyses assumed that sequencing depth was roughly uniform across donors, and that assumption may not be true. Because counts were too low, some 17 rarely observed V segments, including chromosome 9 orphons, were left out of the earlier analysis of 587 of the donors. In both the original and validation cohorts, the classifier was reported to diagnose cytomegalovirus status with high specificity and sensitivity. The only immune exposure information available for the cohort was CMV serostatus. A few of the identified cytomegalovirus-associated TCR beta chains were confirmed in vitro to be specific for cytomegalovirus antigens. A later genetic analysis reported fewer N-insertions in productive TCRs among donors in an Asian-associated ancestry cluster than the roughly 700-donor mean. In a later analysis, several top co-occurrence clusters were reported to appear linked to parvovirus B19, influenza, CMV and Epstein-Barr virus. Broadly in line with IMGT annotations, most TCR beta V segments showed up in productive rearrangements about 87% or about 30% of the time in an earlier analysis of some 590 of the donors. In a later analysis, HLA-associated TCR beta chains showed more clonal expansion and lower generation probabilities than non-associated chains that were equally common. Some IMGT-functional V segments, including TRBV6-2 and TRBV6-3, could not be told apart with the 87-base-pair reads, so those segments were excluded. A cluster of highly shared sequence variants was judged likely to be a technical artifact of the sequencing pipeline. An association between a missense DCLRE1C variant and V-gene and J-gene trimming of TCR beta chains was found in a later genetic analysis and replicated in an independent cohort. It was suggested by the authors that the approach could potentially be generalized to other disease states and immunological phenotypes. Linkage disequilibrium might explain the correlated functional status among segregating V segments, but an unknown experimental factor could not be excluded. A later analysis found that most CMV-associated TCR beta chains appeared HLA-restricted, with HLA associations seemingly driven largely by CMV exposure. This cohort had only TCR beta chains sequenced, and the lack of alpha or paired-chain data limited which features could be detected. The study gave a list of about 170 TCR beta chains associated with cytomegalovirus. A further reported finding was that TCR beta sequences accurately predicted the HLA-A and HLA-B alleles for most subjects in the first cohort. While some public TCRs were present in many individuals, most TCR sequences turned up only very rarely across donors. A later analysis found that TCR association rates varied across HLA loci, with DRB1 alleles showing the most associated TCRs and HLA-C alleles the fewest. A later analysis associated 15,000 to 20,000 TCR beta sequences with specific HLA alleles at a false discovery rate of 0.05. When HLA alleles, especially DR and DQ, strongly co-occurred, attributing TCR associations to individual alleles was difficult. Because HLA typing was missing for some donors at each locus, association tests included only the typed subset.

The library was built by means of the immunoSEQ multiplex PCR assay. For the multiplex PCR, a mixture combining 60 forward primers for TCR Vbeta segments and 13 reverse primers for TCR Jbeta segments was used. A multiplex PCR assay on genomic DNA amplified the CDR3 region of rearranged TCR beta genes. The amplified TCR beta libraries were sequenced on the Illumina HiSeq System as 87-base-pair reads. The paper's data handling went like this. A later analysis counted 65 million to 90 million unique TCR beta chains across the 600 to 850 repertoires, and roughly 10 million of these chains were shared by at least two donors. Raw reads were error-corrected and collapsed into unique sequences by a nearest-neighbor algorithm in which closely related sequences were merged to remove PCR and sequencing errors. CDR3 sequences were aligned to IMGT reference sequences to assign V, D and J gene segments. For a sequence to be retained, a match of at least six nucleotides was required to both a V gene segment and a J gene segment. A rearrangement was called productive if the CDR3 had no stop codons and remained in frame with V and J, and every other rearrangement was called non-productive. Following IMGT convention, CDR3 was defined as the stretch from the second conserved V-encoded cysteine to the conserved J-encoded phenylalanine. The earlier analysis of about 610 of the donors excluded any sequence lacking an unambiguous match to a single V gene segment. An earlier analysis of 550 to 650 of the donors classified V segments as functional when productive rearrangements were above 56.7% and as segregating when the standard deviation between donors was above 5%. A statistical classification framework was built for diagnosing cytomegalovirus status from the catalog of TCR beta chain sequences. In a later analysis, TCR nucleotide sequences were compared against IMGT/GENE-DB human TR gene sequences so that V and J genes could be assigned. In a later analysis, CDR3 sequences and most-parsimonious VDJ recombination scenarios were assigned using the TCRdist pipeline. A later analysis defined each TCR beta chain by its CDR3 amino acid sequence plus V-gene family, and excluded reads lacking a unique V-gene family. A later analysis removed 500 to 600 highly shared, low-generation-probability nucleotide sequences to deal with suspected cross-contamination and a sequencing artifact. A later analysis calculated a clonal expansion index for each public chain from normalized within-repertoire ranks of inferred template counts. A later analysis computed generation probabilities with a VDJ recombination model fitted to out-of-frame rearrangements, and checked the results against IGoR. In a later analysis, TCR-TCR, TCR-HLA and TCR-CMV co-occurrence was scored with hypergeometric tests, and a repertoire-size bias correction was applied to TCR pairs. A later analysis estimated false discovery rates by permuting HLA or CMV assignments 20 times. In a later analysis, co-occurring TCRs were grouped using DBSCAN, and TCRdist sequence similarity was added for clustering within HLA-allele-positive subsets. For co-occurrence clustering, repertoires with fewer than 30,000 or more than 120,000 public chains were excluded, along with about five repertoires with anomalous nucleotide sharing. In TCRdb, the immuneACCESS table is reduced to in-frame sequences with V and J assigned. These tables do not hold every clone; where another copy was compared, an unresolved V gene accounts for under half, and the others remain unexplained. That table supplies the V and J calls and clone size; D and trimming were determined from the DNA. The sample records some 180,000 clones, around 73% of which are singletons. 5.4% of the sample rests with the top ten.

Here V drops 4 bases and J drops 1 base, and the junction holds 6 bases not matched to any gene. The germline V gene specifies SNHLY as CDR1 and FYNNEI as CDR2. Inclusive of the bounding cysteine and phenylalanine, the CDR3 is 15 residues long. Only the CDR3 part of the read is kept: 45 bases, read in frame from the first base. In total, just over 650 healthy bone marrow donors made up the cohort. All cohort members were sampled while nominally healthy, although unrecorded immune exposures were likely present. The donor tested CMV seropositive and was one of the 289 seropositive cohort members. Every donor gave a peripheral blood sample, and the peripheral blood mononuclear cells from that sample were used for TCR beta sequencing. The Qiagen DNeasy Blood Extraction Kit was used to extract genomic DNA from the blood cell samples. In the case of this clone: Its cognate antigen has yet to be identified. Per-nucleotide qualities are absent, and no much larger clonotype sits a single base away.

The material sequenced was PBMCs. The chain links TRBV2 with TRBJ1-1; a stretch of 7 junction bases matches TRBD1. This TCR was sampled from a woman between 18 and 29 years old in good health and CMV-seropositive. This receptor carries the CDR3 CASSAWTGGNTEAFF. The base sequence is TGTGCCAGCAGTGCATGGACAGGAGGGAACACTGAAGCTTTCTTT. When the CDR3 is completed using the reference TRBV2 and TRBJ1-1 genes on either side, the full variable domain is EPEVTQTPSHQVTQMGQEVILRCVPISNHLYFYWYRQILGQKVEFLVSFYNNEISEKSEIFDDQFSVERPDGSNFTLKIRSTKLEDSAMYFCASSAWTGGNTEAFFGQGTRLTVV.